The rows below give T cell receptor beta chains drawn from one sample of a study of post-analysis software for immune sequencing data. TCRdb used MiXCR to reprocess the PCR reads, holding one entry per CDR3 protein. The table has about 770,000 distinct CDR3 sequences, 40% to 55% seen once. What was sequenced was blood. The receptors were gathered from a girl aged 10 to 17 with multiple sclerosis. CDR3s include the opening cysteine and the closing phenylalanine or tryptophan. D genes are given only for firm matches. Expanded clones get a size class; other rows say once, few or many, or leave the size out.

clone_size	d_call	v_call	j_call	cdr3_nt	cdr3_aa
NA	NA	TRBV3-1	TRBJ2-5	TGTGCCAGCAGCCGACCGGGACAAGCTTGGGAGACCCAGTACTTC	CASSRPGQAWETQYF
once	NA	TRBV5-1	TRBJ2-1	TGCGCCAGCAGCTTTAGTACGGGGGCGGATGAGCAGTTCTTC	CASSFSTGADEQFF
few	TRBD2	TRBV20-1	TRBJ2-1	TGCAGTGCTTACGAACCGGGACTAGCTCCCAATGAGCAGTTCTTC	CSAYEPGLAPNEQFF
NA	TRBD1	TRBV12-3/TRBV12-4	TRBJ1-2	TGTGCCAGCAGTCCCGGACAGGGCATCTATGGCTACACCTTC	CASSPGQGIYGYTF
NA	NA	TRBV12-3/TRBV12-4	TRBJ2-2	TGTGCCAGCAGCCCGATGGCTCCGAACACCGGGGAGCTGTTTTTT	CASSPMAPNTGELFF
NA	NA	TRBV12-3/TRBV12-4	TRBJ2-5	TGTGCCAGCAGTTTAGAAGGTCCCTATAACCGGCAGTACTTC	CASSLEGPYNRQYF
NA	TRBD2	TRBV25-1	TRBJ2-1	TGTGCCAGCCGGTTAGGAGCGGGAGTCAATGAGCAGTTCTTC	CASRLGAGVNEQFF
NA	NA	TRBV24-1	TRBJ2-1	TGTGCCACCAGTGAGTTGGGAACAGGGGGGGTCGATGAGCAGTTCTTC	CATSELGTGGVDEQFF
NA	NA	TRBV29-1	TRBJ2-1	TGCAGCGTTGAGAAAGGACGGGGGAGTGAGCAGTTCTTC	CSVEKGRGSEQFF
NA	NA	TRBV9	TRBJ1-1	TGTGCCAGCAGCCCGGGGGCCCCAAGTAGGACTGAAGCTTTCTTT	CASSPGAPSRTEAFF
NA	TRBD1	TRBV12-3/TRBV12-4	TRBJ1-2	TGTGCCAGCAGTTTCCGACAGGGGGCGAGTGGCTATGGCTACACCTTC	CASSFRQGASGYGYTF
NA	NA	TRBV20-1	TRBJ2-7	TGCAGTGCTAGAGATGCGGAGGGGGCGGCCTACGAGCAGTACTTC	CSARDAEGAAYEQYF
NA	NA	TRBV9	TRBJ2-3	TGTGCCAGCAGCGTAGACCCGGGACCAAGCACAGATACGCAGTATTTT	CASSVDPGPSTDTQYF
NA	NA	TRBV20-1	TRBJ2-1	TGCAGTGCTATGGAGGGATACAATGAGCAGTTCTTC	CSAMEGYNEQFF
NA	NA	TRBV9	TRBJ2-7	TGTGCCAGCAGCGTAGCCGCAGGGTCAGGCTACGAGCAGTACTTC	CASSVAAGSGYEQYF
few	NA	TRBV13	TRBJ2-1	TGTGCCAGCAGCTTGAGGGTACTGGGGTACAATGAGCAGTTCTTC	CASSLRVLGYNEQFF
few	NA	TRBV9	TRBJ1-2	TGTGCCAGCAGCGCCACAGGGATAAACTATGGCTACACCTTC	CASSATGINYGYTF
NA	TRBD2	TRBV7-3	TRBJ2-1	TGTGCCAGCAGCTTTAGTCCGCGGGAGCCCTACAATGAGCAGTTCTTC	CASSFSPREPYNEQFF
NA	TRBD1	TRBV12-3/TRBV12-4	TRBJ1-2	TGTGCCAGCAGTCCGACAGGGTGGGACTATGGCTACACCTTC	CASSPTGWDYGYTF
once	TRBD2	TRBV29-1	TRBJ2-7	TGCAGCGTTAGGACTAGCGGGGATGGGGAGCAGTACTTC	CSVRTSGDGEQYF
NA	NA	TRBV28	TRBJ2-6	TGTGCCAGCAGTCCTCAGACAGGCCCTCTCTCTGGGGCCAACGTCCTGACTTTC	CASSPQTGPLSGANVLTF
NA	NA	TRBV11-2	TRBJ1-2	TGTGCCAGCAGCCCAGCTCAGGGTTTAGGTGGCTACACCTTC	CASSPAQGLGGYTF
NA	NA	TRBV7-3	TRBJ2-1	TGTGCCAGCAGCTTAACGTGGGGCGGCGAGCAGTTCTTC	CASSLTWGGEQFF
NA	NA	TRBV9	TRBJ2-3	TGTGCCAGCAGCGTAGGGACGGGAGAGAGCACAGATACGCAGTATTTT	CASSVGTGESTDTQYF
NA	NA	TRBV6-2/TRBV6-3	TRBJ2-1	TGTGCCAGCAGCGGGACACAGGGTGCTGAGCAGTTCTTC	CASSGTQGAEQFF
NA	TRBD2	TRBV12-3/TRBV12-4	TRBJ2-3	TGTGCCAGCAGGCGTAGGACTAGCGGGCGCCCTAGCACAGATACGCAGTATTTT	CASRRRTSGRPSTDTQYF
NA	NA	TRBV20-1	TRBJ2-3	TGCAGTGGGTTGGGAGGAAACACAGATACGCAGTATTTT	CSGLGGNTDTQYF
NA	NA	TRBV6-5	TRBJ1-1	TGTGCCAGCAGTTACTTGGCGAACACTGAAGCTTTCTTT	CASSYLANTEAFF
NA	TRBD2	TRBV29-1	TRBJ2-3	TGCAGCGCCTCGCTAAGGCTAGCGGGAGGGTGGGCAGATACGCAGTATTTT	CSASLRLAGGWADTQYF
NA	NA	TRBV12-3/TRBV12-4	TRBJ2-1	TGTGCCAGCAGTCTCCTTCCCAGCTCCTACAATGAGCAGTTCTTC	CASSLLPSSYNEQFF
NA	TRBD2	TRBV3-1	TRBJ2-7	TGTGCCAGCAGCCAAGATGGGAGGGTCAGCGAGCAGTACTTC	CASSQDGRVSEQYF
NA	TRBD2	TRBV7-3	TRBJ2-1	TGTGCCAGCAGCCCAGCGGGAGGGCCCTTGAGCTCCTACAATGAGCAGTTCTTC	CASSPAGGPLSSYNEQFF
NA	TRBD1	TRBV15	TRBJ2-7	TGTGCCACCAGCAGAGATACGGACAGGGGCCCCTTCGGAGAGCAGTACTTC	CATSRDTDRGPFGEQYF
few	TRBD2	TRBV20-1	TRBJ2-3	TGCAGTGCTGAGGGGGGTGGGCGGGAGGAAGATACGCAGTATTTT	CSAEGGGREEDTQYF
few	NA	TRBV20-1	TRBJ2-5	TGCAGTGCTAGAGATAGGCACGCCAGTCAAGAGACCCAGTACTTC	CSARDRHASQETQYF
NA	TRBD1	TRBV20-1	TRBJ2-5	TGCAGTGCTATAGGACAGGGACCCGCCGAAGAGACCCAGTACTTC	CSAIGQGPAEETQYF
once	NA	TRBV6-1	TRBJ1-5	TGTGCCAGCAGTGCCCTGACCGCTAGCAATCAGCCCCAGCATTTT	CASSALTASNQPQHF
NA	NA	TRBV7-9	TRBJ2-1	TGTGCCAGCAGCATCAGCGAGTACTCCTACAATGAGCAGTTCTTC	CASSISEYSYNEQFF
NA	NA	TRBV12-3/TRBV12-4	TRBJ1-1	TGTGCCAGCACCTCCGGGACGGTGAACACTGAAGCTTTCTTT	CASTSGTVNTEAFF
NA	NA	TRBV20-1	TRBJ1-4	TGCAGTGCTATTGGGTCTCGGGAAAAACTGTTTTTT	CSAIGSREKLFF